Described below is a single T cell receptor beta chain sequence and its context. The antigen is undetermined. V lost 4 bases and J lost 3, with 9 bases in between. Germline assignment: CDR1 SQVTM and CDR2 ANQGSEA. The CDR3 extends over 12 amino acids. Isolation yielded PBMCs, at least 6 million per sample, in every case. These data come from a study of blood T cells in healthy people across ages. Next came a second PCR, run for roughly 6 to 11 cycles, which used a sample-barcoded 5' primer along with a J-beta primer mix. TCRdb analysed the 5' RACE reads with MiXCR anew, one entry per CDR3 protein. The table includes hundreds of thousands of distinct CDR3 sequences, under 30% detected once. Notes on the study in general: As naive T cell percentage varied, TCR beta diversity correlated strongly with it.

The rearrangement uses TRBV29-1 and TRBJ1-2; maybe TRBD1 (5 bases). Sequences were obtained from blood. The sequence derives from an elderly woman in good health. Here the CDR3 DNA reads TGCAGCGTTGGGGAAGGGGACTATGGCTACACCTTC. It translates to CSVGEGDYGYTF. The variable domain in full, completed from reference TRBV29-1 and TRBJ1-2, reads SAVISQKPSRDICQRGTSLTIQCQVDSQVTMMFWYRQQPGQSLTLIATANQGSEATYESGFVIDKFPISRPNLTFSTLTVSNMSPEDSSIYLCSVGEGDYGYTFGSGTRLTVV.